The next 4 T cell receptor beta chains were all read from a single sample in a study of blood T cell repertoires in COVID-19. Clones were read by immunoSEQ multiplex PCR, and TCRdb kept only the in-frame ones, dropping some. The data show roughly 130,000 clones, about 86% seen once. Sequencing was performed on peripheral blood. The receptor source for this set is a woman in her 50s with acute or convalescent COVID-19.

The J gene is TRBJ2-1, the V gene TRBV3-1 (or the pseudogene TRBV3-2); TRBD2 matches 11 bases. CDR1 is LGHDT and CDR2 is YNNKEL in the germline V gene (reference sequence). Trimming at V came to 5 bases and at J to 6 bases, leaving 15 bases not matched to a gene. CDR3 length equals 18 residues. CDR3: CASSSRSSGGAGFNEQFF. CDR3 nucleotides: TGTGCCAGCAGCTCAAGGAGTAGCGGGGGGGCAGGATTCAATGAGCAGTTCTTC.

The genes are TRBV5-1 and TRBJ2-3, with TRBD2 matching 11 bases. Germline V gene lookup returns CDR1 SGHRS and CDR2 YFSETQ. The CDR3 loop spans 15 amino acids. V lost 2 bases and J lost 4; bases outside the gene matches: 3. CDR3 sequence reads: CASSFSGGASDTQYF. CDR3 bases: TGCGCCAGCAGCTTTAGCGGGGGGGCCTCAGATACGCAGTATTTT.

This clone was recorded a few times. The CDR3 loop is CASSRDRGHYEQYF. Here the CDR3 DNA reads TGCGCCAGCAGCCGGGACAGGGGGCATTACGAGCAGTACTTC. The chain uses TRBV5-1 and TRBJ2-7, with 12 bases aligning to TRBD1. V was pared by 4 bases and J by 4 bases, with 3 bases of the junction left unmatched. The CDR3 has 14 amino acids. The germline CDR1 and CDR2 sequences are SGHRS and YFSETQ.

This clone was seen once. The rearrangement links TRBV7-8 to TRBJ2-2, with D perhaps matching TRBD1 (5 bases). Trimming removed 1 base at V and 7 bases at J, with 13 bases between. Germline lookup yields CDR1 SGHVS and CDR2 FQNEAQ. The CDR3 totals 15 residues. The CDR3 DNA reads as TGTGCCAGCAGCTTAGTCCAGGGTGGCATCGGGGAGCTGTTTTTT. Protein: CASSLVQGGIGELFF.